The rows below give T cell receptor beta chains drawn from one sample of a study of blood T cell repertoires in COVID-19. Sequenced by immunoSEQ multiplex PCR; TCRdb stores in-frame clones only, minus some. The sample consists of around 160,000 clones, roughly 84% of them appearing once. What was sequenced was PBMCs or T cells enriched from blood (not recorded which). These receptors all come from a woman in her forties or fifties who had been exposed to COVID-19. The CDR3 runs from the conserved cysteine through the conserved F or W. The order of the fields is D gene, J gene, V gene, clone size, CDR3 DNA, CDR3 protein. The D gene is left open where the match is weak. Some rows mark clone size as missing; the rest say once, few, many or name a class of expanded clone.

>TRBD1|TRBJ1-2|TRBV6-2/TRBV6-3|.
TGTGCCAGCAGTGCCGGGGACAGGGCCTATGGCTACACCTTC
CASSAGDRAYGYTF
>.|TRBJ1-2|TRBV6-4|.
TGTGCCAGCAGAGTGACGGGAACAGCTAACTATGGCTACACCTTC
CASRVTGTANYGYTF
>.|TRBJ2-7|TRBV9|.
TGTGCCAGCAGCGTAGGTGTAGCGTCCTACGAGCAGTACTTC
CASSVGVASYEQYF
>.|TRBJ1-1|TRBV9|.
TGTGCCAGCAGCGTAGCGGGGGGCAGCGCTGAAGCTTTCTTT
CASSVAGGSAEAFF
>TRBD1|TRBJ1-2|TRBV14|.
TGTGCCAGCAGCCAAGAGGACAGGGTAGGAGGCTACACCTTC
CASSQEDRVGGYTF
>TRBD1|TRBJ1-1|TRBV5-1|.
TGCGCCAGCAGCTTGGCAATTTCCGGGACAGGGCGGGATGAAGCTTTCTTT
CASSLAISGTGRDEAFF
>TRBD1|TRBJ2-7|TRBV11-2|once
TGTGCCAGCAGCACACAGACAGGGGGATCCTACGAGCAGTACTTC
CASSTQTGGSYEQYF
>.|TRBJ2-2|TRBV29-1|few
TGCAGCGTTGAAACGGGCGGCTGGCGAGGGGGAGAGCTGTTTTTT
CSVETGGWRGGELFF
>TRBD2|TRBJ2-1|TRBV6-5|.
TGTGCCAGCAGCCAAAGGCAAACGGCGGGACTAGCAGAATTCTTC
CASSQRQTAGLAEFF
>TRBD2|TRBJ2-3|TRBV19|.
TGTGCCAGTAGTCTCCGCGGGGGGGGCACAGATACGCAGTATTTT
CASSLRGGGTDTQYF
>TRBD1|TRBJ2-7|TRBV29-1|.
TGCAGCGTTGAACAGGGGGCCCCCTACGAGCAGTACTTC
CSVEQGAPYEQYF
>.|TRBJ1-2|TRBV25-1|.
TGTGCCTCGGGCCAGGGATGGCCTAACTATGGCTACACCTTC
CASGQGWPNYGYTF
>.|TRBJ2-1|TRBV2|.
TGTGCCAGCAGACCAGGGTTCGGAGGGAGCAATGAGCAGTTCTTC
CASRPGFGGSNEQFF
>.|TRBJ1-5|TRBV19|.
TGTGCCAGTCGCACAGGGAGTTTCAATCAGCCCCAGCATTTT
CASRTGSFNQPQHF
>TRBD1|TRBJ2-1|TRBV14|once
TGTGCCAGCAGACTCACGGGACAGGCAAACAATGAGCAGTTCTTC
CASRLTGQANNEQFF
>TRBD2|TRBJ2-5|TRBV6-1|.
TGTGCCAGCAGTGAAAGGGGACTAGCGGGGTACCAAGAGACCCAGTACTTC
CASSERGLAGYQETQYF
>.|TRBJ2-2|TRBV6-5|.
TGTGCCAGCAGTTCGACTAGGACCGGGGAGCTGTTTTTT
CASSSTRTGELFF
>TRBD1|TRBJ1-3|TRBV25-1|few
TGTGCCAGCAGAACAGGGGGTCTCTCTGGAAACACCATATATTTT
CASRTGGLSGNTIYF
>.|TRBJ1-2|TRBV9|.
TGTGCCAGCAGTAAGGGCGGGGCTGGGCCCTATGGCTACACCTTC
CASSKGGAGPYGYTF
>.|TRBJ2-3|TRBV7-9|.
TGTGCCAGCAGCTTAGCGTTGAGGGGGCGGGGAGATACGCAGTATTTT
CASSLALRGRGDTQYF
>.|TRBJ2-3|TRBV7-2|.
TGTGCCAGCAGCTTAGTTTATCGTACAGATACGCAGTATTTT
CASSLVYRTDTQYF
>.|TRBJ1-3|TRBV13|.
TGTGCCAGCAGCTTAGGTGCCAACAGATTGTTTGGAAACACCATATATTTT
CASSLGANRLFGNTIYF
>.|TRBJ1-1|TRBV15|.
TGTGCCACCAGCGCTCACCGTCTATCTGAAGCTTTCTTT
CATSAHRLSEAFF
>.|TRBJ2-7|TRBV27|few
TGTGCCAGCAGCCTTACAGGGTTGAGCTCCTACGAGCAGTACTTC
CASSLTGLSSYEQYF
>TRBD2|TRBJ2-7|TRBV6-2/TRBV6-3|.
TGTGCCAGCAGTTACTTGTTAAGCGGGAAACACCACTACGAGCAGTACTTC
CASSYLLSGKHHYEQYF
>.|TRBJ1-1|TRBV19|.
TGTGCCAGTAGTATCGAAAAGACAGTGAACACTGAAGCTTTCTTT
CASSIEKTVNTEAFF
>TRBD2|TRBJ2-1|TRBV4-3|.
TGCGCCAGCAGCCAAGAAGGAGGGAGCGGGAGCTCCTACAATGAGCAGTTCTTC
CASSQEGGSGSSYNEQFF
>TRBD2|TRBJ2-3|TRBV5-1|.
TGCGCCACCCGACCGGGACTAGCGGGTGATACGCAGTATTTT
CATRPGLAGDTQYF
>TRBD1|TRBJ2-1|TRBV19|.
TGTGCCAGTAGTATGTGGGGACAGGGAAGTGACAATGAGCAGTTCTTC
CASSMWGQGSDNEQFF
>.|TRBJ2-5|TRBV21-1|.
TGTGCCAGCAGCAAAGGTAGCGGCCACCAAGAGACCCAGTACTTC
CASSKGSGHQETQYF
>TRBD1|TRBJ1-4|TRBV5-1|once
TGCGCCAGCAGCTTGGCCGGGGGGACAGGGGGTGAAAAACTGTTTTTT
CASSLAGGTGGEKLFF
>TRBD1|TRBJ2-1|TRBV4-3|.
TGCGCCAGCAGCCGCCGGACAGGAGACTACAATGAGCAGTTCTTC
CASSRRTGDYNEQFF
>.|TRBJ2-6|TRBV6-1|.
TGTGCCAGCAGTGAAACGAGCTCTGGGGCCAACGTCCTGACTTTC
CASSETSSGANVLTF
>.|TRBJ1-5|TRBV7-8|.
TGTGCCAGCAGCCCGAGTAATAGCAATCAGCCCCAGCATTTT
CASSPSNSNQPQHF
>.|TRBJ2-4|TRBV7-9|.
TGTGCCAGCAGCTTAGATATAACAGGCCGAGCCAAAAACATTCAGTACTTC
CASSLDITGRAKNIQYF
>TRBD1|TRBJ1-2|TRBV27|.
TGTGCCAGCAGTTTTACACAGGGGTTTGGCTACACCTTC
CASSFTQGFGYTF
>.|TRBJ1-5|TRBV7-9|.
TGTGCCAGCACCGTTGCAGGTAATCAGCCCCAGCATTTT
CASTVAGNQPQHF
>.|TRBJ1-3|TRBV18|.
TGTGCCAGCTCACCGATGGACATCGGCTCTGGAAACACCATATATTTT
CASSPMDIGSGNTIYF
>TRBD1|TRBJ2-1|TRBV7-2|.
TGTGCCAGCAGCCCAGGGGGCGCGGGGTACAATGAGCAGTTCTTC
CASSPGGAGYNEQFF
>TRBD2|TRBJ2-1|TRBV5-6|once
TGTGCCAGCAGCTTGTCCGGGACTAGCGGGGTACCGCTTTACAATGAGCAGTTCTTC
CASSLSGTSGVPLYNEQFF
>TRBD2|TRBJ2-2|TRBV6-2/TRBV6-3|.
TGTGCCAGCAGCCGACTAGCGGGGATCGCCGGGGAGCTGTTTTTT
CASSRLAGIAGELFF
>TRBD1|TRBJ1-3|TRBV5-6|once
TGTGCCAGCAGCTTGAGGACAGGAGGCTCTGGAAACACCATATATTTT
CASSLRTGGSGNTIYF
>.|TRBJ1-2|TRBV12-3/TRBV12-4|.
TGTGCCAGCAGTCTAGGAGGGTTTGGCTACACCTTC
CASSLGGFGYTF
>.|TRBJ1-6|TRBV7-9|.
TGTGCCAGCAGCCCAGGGGACCATAATTCACCCCTCCACTTT
CASSPGDHNSPLHF
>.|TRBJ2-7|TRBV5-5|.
TGTGCCAGCAGCTTGGCCCCGTACGAGCAGTACTTC
CASSLAPYEQYF
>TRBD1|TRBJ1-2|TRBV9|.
TGTGCCAGCAGCTCTCGACCTGGACAGGGGCACTATGGCTACACCTTC
CASSSRPGQGHYGYTF
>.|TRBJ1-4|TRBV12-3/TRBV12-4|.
TGTGCCAGCAGTCCGGCAGGTTTTGAAAAACTGTTTTTT
CASSPAGFEKLFF
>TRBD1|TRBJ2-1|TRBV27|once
TGTGCCAGCAGACCGGGACAGCCTTACAATGAGCAGTTCTTC
CASRPGQPYNEQFF
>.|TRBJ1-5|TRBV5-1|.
TGCGCCAGCAGCTTGGACGGGAACTATGGTCAGCCCCAGCATTTT
CASSLDGNYGQPQHF
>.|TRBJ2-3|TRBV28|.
TGTGCCAGCAGCGGAGGTATCGATACGCAGTATTTT
CASSGGIDTQYF
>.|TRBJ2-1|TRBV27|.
TGTGCCAGCAGCTGGGCGGGTTACAATGAGCAGTTCTTC
CASSWAGYNEQFF
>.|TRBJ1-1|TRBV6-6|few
TGTGCCAGCAGTTACGTCGCAGGGCTGAACACTGAAGCTTTCTTT
CASSYVAGLNTEAFF
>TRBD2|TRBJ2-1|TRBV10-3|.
TGTGCCATCAGAGATAGCGGGACCTACAATGAGCAGTTCTTC
CAIRDSGTYNEQFF
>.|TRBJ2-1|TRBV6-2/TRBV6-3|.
TGTGCCAGCAGTCGTCTGGGGACTCAGCTCAATGAGCAGTTCTTC
CASSRLGTQLNEQFF
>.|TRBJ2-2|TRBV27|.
TGTGCCAACCTGCCCCCGGGACACGGGGACACCGGGGAGCTGTTTTTT
CANLPPGHGDTGELFF